The clone carrying this T cell receptor (beta chain) appeared once. The antigen is unknown. The sample has other DNA sequences that encode this CDR3 too. With 60 Vbeta and 13 Jbeta primers, the PCR was carried out. Measured with immunoSEQ multiplex PCR; TCRdb has only the in-frame clones, and not every one. The top ten hold 4.1% of the sample, which has 95,000 to 100,000 clones, roughly 80% seen once. The data are from a study of cytomegalovirus exposure and HLA in healthy donors. Study-level background: There were 350 to 400 genotyped donors. Of these, 81% fell in the genetic ancestry cluster associated with self-reported Caucasian donors. Study-level points and caveats: Rare TCR sequences predominated, though certain public TCRs were found in many donors.

CDR3 length: 15 residues. Germline CDR1 SGHRS, CDR2 YFSETQ. With V trimmed by 0 bases and J by 2 bases, 1 base remained unmatched. Material for sequencing was PBMCs. The chain joins TRBV5-1 to TRBJ2-3; TRBD1 matches 9 bases. The clonotype was recovered from a man aged 40-49 years in good health and CMV-seronegative. CDR3 in DNA: TGCGCCAGCAGCTTGGGGGACAGGGACACAGATACGCAGTATTTT. Translation gives CASSLGDRDTDTQYF.